Each of the 26 T cell receptor beta chains below was sequenced from the same sample in a study of T-cell reconstitution after alpha-beta-depleted transplantation in children. A library of TCRbeta sequences, prepared with unique molecular identifiers, was generated. From the PCR reads, TCRdb called clonotypes with MiXCR, one entry per CDR3 protein. The table lists about 610,000 distinct CDR3 sequences, more than 9% of them singletons. This specimen was PBMCs from the stem cell graft donor, taken from the stem cell graft. These receptors were collected from a human donor who donated a stem cell graft to a child with acute myeloid leukemia.

This clonotype was seen more than once but under ten times. The V and J genes are TRBV7-2 and TRBJ2-3; the match to TRBD2 covers 7 bases. The J segment lost 1 base and the V segment lost 7 bases, leaving 5 bases of the junction unmatched. The CDR3 length is 14 residues. Germline CDR1 is SGHTA and CDR2 is FQGNSA. CDR3 coding DNA: TGTGCCAGCACTTTGGGAGGGGGCACAGATACGCAGTATTTT. Residues: CASTLGGGTDTQYF.

This clonotype has more than one count but fewer than ten. The chain uses TRBV15 and TRBJ1-5; the match to TRBD1 covers 10 bases. Trimming removed 6 bases from V and 4 bases from J; junction bases left unmatched: 12. Germline V gene data show CDR1 as LNHNV and CDR2 as YYDKDF (reference sequence). The CDR3 runs to 17 residues. This chain's CDR3 is CATSRDRGRVGNQPQHF. The CDR3, as DNA: TGTGCCACCAGTCGCGACAGGGGGCGTGTTGGAAATCAGCCCCAGCATTTT.

The J gene is TRBJ2-1, the V gene TRBV27; D not certain. Germline-derived CDR1 and CDR2 are MNHEY and SMNVEV (reference sequence). CDR3 length: 12 amino acids. Deletions cut 6 bases from V and 4 bases from J, with 7 bases between. Written as DNA, the CDR3 is TGTGCCAGCAGACCGAGATACAATGAGCAGTTCTTC. It encodes CASRPRYNEQFF.

This clonotype has at least ten counts. The V call is TRBV29-1, the J call TRBJ2-5; 12 nucleotides align to TRBD2. The V gene end was trimmed by 4 bases and the J gene end by 3 bases; junction bases not matched to a gene: 6. The germline V gene encodes CDR1 SQVTM and CDR2 ANQGSEA. This CDR3 has 15 residues. CDR3 nucleotide sequence: TGCAGCGTTGCAACGACTAGCGGGAGAAAAGAGACCCAGTACTTC. Protein: CSVATTSGRKETQYF.

This clonotype appeared many times. The chain recombines TRBV7-2 with TRBJ2-4; D call uncertain. V dropped 3 bases and J dropped 7 bases, with 7 bases sitting between them. The CDR3 totals 12 residues. Germline loops: CDR1 SGHTA, CDR2 FQGNSA. For the CDR3, the DNA is TGTGCCAGCAGCTTGTCCAGGAACATTCAGTACTTC. Translation: CASSLSRNIQYF.

This clonotype was observed at least ten times. The chain links TRBV5-1 to TRBJ2-1; 9 bases are a match to TRBD1. Germline V gives CDR1 SGHRS, CDR2 YFSETQ. This CDR3 has 15 amino acids. V trimming: 3 bases; J trimming: 6 bases; junction bases outside the gene matches: 7. The CDR3 loop is CASSYGTGNPNEQFF. The CDR3 DNA is TGCGCCAGCAGCTACGGGACAGGGAATCCCAATGAGCAGTTCTTC. Variable domain in full (rest from reference TRBV5-1 and TRBJ2-1): KAGVTQTPRYLIKTRGQQVTLSCSPISGHRSVSWYQQTPGQGLQFLFEYFSETQRNKGNFPGRFSGRQFSNSRSEMNVSTLELGDSALYLCASSYGTGNPNEQFFGPGTRLTVL.

The rearrangement uses TRBV20-1 and TRBJ2-7; TRBD2 might be the D (5 bases). V lost 6 bases to trimming and J lost 5 bases, with 20 bases between them. There are 14 residues in the CDR3. Per the germline V gene, CDR1 is DFQATT and CDR2 is SNEGSKA (reference sequence). The CDR3 DNA sequence: TGCAGTGCCCAACCGTACGGGATCGGGAACGAGCAGTACTTC. It yields the protein CSAQPYGIGNEQYF.

This clonotype appeared many times. The chain couples TRBV27 to TRBJ2-3; weak D call: TRBD2 (5 bases). This CDR3 comprises 15 residues. Germline values: CDR1 MNHEY, CDR2 SMNVEV (reference sequence). V was pared by 2 bases and J by 0 bases, with 9 bases between. CDR3 DNA sequence: TGTGCCAGCAGTTTACTAGCAGCTAGCACAGATACGCAGTATTTT. Amino acid sequence: CASSLLAASTDTQYF.

The V and J genes are TRBV2 and TRBJ2-3; a possible D gene is TRBD2 (6 bases). CDR1 and CDR2 from the germline V gene are SNHLY and FYNNEI. The CDR3 is 14 residues long. The ends were cut back, 5 bases at V and 4 bases at J, with 13 bases in the middle. CDR3 sequence: CASSRGGAADTQYF. CDR3 nucleotide sequence: TGTGCCAGCAGTCGGGGAGGCGCGGCAGATACGCAGTATTTT. Full variable domain (remainder filled in from reference TRBV2 and TRBJ2-3): EPEVTQTPSHQVTQMGQEVILRCVPISNHLYFYWYRQILGQKVEFLVSFYNNEISEKSEIFDDQFSVERPDGSNFTLKIRSTKLEDSAMYFCASSRGGAADTQYFGPGTRLTVL.

The sample holds many counts of this clonotype. The chain combines TRBV5-6 with TRBJ2-7, with 10 positions matching TRBD2. V shed 0 bases and J 6 bases; nucleotides not matched to a gene: 6. Germline-derived CDR1 and CDR2 are SGHDT and YYEEEE. The CDR3 length is 15 residues. CDR3 sequence: CASSLELAGVSEQYF. CDR3 nucleotide sequence: TGTGCCAGCAGCTTGGAGCTAGCGGGAGTATCCGAGCAGTACTTC.

The V call is TRBV20-1, the J call TRBJ2-7, with D unclear. Per germline, CDR1 DFQATT and CDR2 SNEGSKA (reference sequence). There are 15 residues in the CDR3. Trimming removed 3 bases from V and 0 bases from J, with 15 bases in between. The chain's CDR3 is CSASSVLEVSYEQYF. DNA of the CDR3: TGCAGTGCTAGCTCCGTGCTTGAGGTCTCCTACGAGCAGTACTTC.

The rearrangement links TRBV28 to TRBJ2-5, with 13 bases lining up with TRBD2. CDR1 and CDR2 from the germline V gene are MDHEN and SYDVKM. V lost 7 bases, J lost 2 bases, and 13 bases stayed unmatched. The CDR3 sequence is 18 residues long. This CDR3 reads CASNPTSGRAALQETQYF. As DNA, the CDR3 is TGTGCCAGCAACCCCACTAGCGGGAGGGCCGCGCTTCAAGAGACCCAGTACTTC.

The genes are TRBV20-1 and TRBJ1-4; 8 nucleotides line up with TRBD1. Germline V gene lookup returns CDR1 DFQATT and CDR2 SNEGSKA (reference sequence). The CDR3 is 15 amino acids. With V trimmed by 4 bases and J by 3 bases, 7 bases remained unmatched. The CDR3 DNA follows: TGCAGTGCTACGACACCGGGACAGGCTAATGAAAAACTGTTTTTT. It codes for CSATTPGQANEKLFF.

This clonotype was seen a handful of times. The chain employs TRBV5-8 and TRBJ2-5, with 11 bases that match TRBD2. Germline V CDR1 and CDR2: SGHTS, YDEGEE. The CDR3 contains 17 residues. The V gene end was trimmed by 0 bases and the J gene end by 2 bases; junction bases not matched to a gene: 6. CDR3 in amino acids: CASSLGSGLAEQETQYF. CDR3 in DNA: TGTGCCAGCAGCTTGGGCTCGGGACTAGCGGAACAAGAGACCCAGTACTTC. Full variable domain (remainder filled in from reference TRBV5-8 and TRBJ2-5): EAGVTQSPTHLIKTRGQQATLRCSPISGHTSVYWYQQALGLGLQFLLWYDEGEERNRGNFPPRFSGRQFPNYSSELNVNALELEDSALYLCASSLGSGLAEQETQYFGPGTRLLVL.

This chain uses TRBV5-1 with TRBJ2-7; 10 bases are shared with TRBD1. Germline-derived CDR1 and CDR2 are SGHRS and YFSETQ. Losses at the gene ends were 8 bases for V and 3 bases for J; bases not matched to a gene: 5. The CDR3 runs to 13 residues. The DNA for the CDR3 is TGCGCCAGAACCGGGACAGGGGACTACGAGCAGTACTTC. Translating it yields CARTGTGDYEQYF.

This clonotype was detected only a few times. The chain has TRBV27 and TRBJ1-5; D unclear. CDR3 length equals 18 residues. The germline CDR1 and CDR2 sequences are MNHEY and SMNVEV (reference sequence). V lost 0 bases to trimming and J lost 0 bases, with 15 bases between them. CDR3 loop: CASSLSMGGGNSNQPQHF. The CDR3 DNA follows: TGTGCCAGCAGTTTATCGATGGGTGGAGGGAATAGCAATCAGCCCCAGCATTTT.

Many counts were recorded for this clonotype. One end of the junction is discordant with germline, which a read error may explain. The chain recombines TRBV5-1 with TRBJ2-3; TRBD2 matches 9 bases. There are 15 residues in the CDR3. CDR1 and CDR2 from the germline V gene are SGHRS and YFSETQ. The CDR3 DNA reads as TGTGCCAGCAGCTTAGCGGGAGTCGGCACAGATACGCAGTATTTT. Translation: CASSLAGVGTDTQYF.

The chain employs TRBV29-1 and TRBJ2-3; the D is unclear. The V gene's germline CDR1 is SQVTM and CDR2 ANQGSEA. V gave up 4 bases and J gave up 2 bases, with 10 bases separating them. CDR3 size: 13 residues. CDR3 nucleotide sequence: TGCAGCGTTGGTGGAAAGAACACAGATACGCAGTATTTT. This translates into CSVGGKNTDTQYF.

This clonotype was observed a few times. This chain connects TRBV7-3 to TRBJ2-7; tentative D call: TRBD1 (6 bases). Deletions cut 8 bases from V and 6 bases from J, with 11 bases between. The CDR3 runs 11 residues. The germline V gene has CDR1 SGHTA and CDR2 FQGTGA. In DNA form, the CDR3 reads TGTGCCAGCGGCAGAGGGGGCGAGCAGTACTTC. This sequence encodes CASGRGGEQYF.

Many counts were recorded for this clonotype. The rearrangement joins TRBV29-1 to TRBJ2-2; tentative D call: TRBD2 (5 bases). Germline V lookup: CDR1 SQVTM, CDR2 ANQGSEA. Deletions cut 6 bases from V and 0 bases from J, with 14 bases between. This CDR3 region has 15 residues. CDR3: CSVTPDLSNTGELFF. For the CDR3, the DNA is TGCAGCGTGACACCGGACTTATCGAACACCGGGGAGCTGTTTTTT.

This clonotype turned up a few times. The V gene is TRBV6-1, the J gene TRBJ2-5; D unresolved. CDR3 length equals 16 residues. Trimming removed 7 bases from V and 1 base from J, with 19 bases in between. From germline, CDR1 is MNHNS and CDR2 SASEGT. CDR3 amino acids: CASKWSGSPLQETQYF. The CDR3 DNA is TGTGCCAGCAAGTGGTCGGGCTCGCCTCTCCAAGAGACCCAGTACTTC.

Many counts were recorded for this clonotype. The rearrangement uses TRBV6-2 or TRBV6-3 and TRBJ2-1, with TRBD2 identical over 14 bases. CDR1 is MNHEY and CDR2 is SVGEGT in the germline V gene. The CDR3 extends over 19 amino acids. The ends lost 2 bases at V and 8 bases at J; junction bases unmatched: 14. CDR3 in amino acids: CASSYVGLAGVSYLDEQFF. The CDR3 nucleotides read TGTGCCAGCAGTTACGTGGGACTAGCGGGAGTAAGCTACCTGGATGAGCAGTTCTTC.

V gene TRBV5-1 combines with J gene TRBJ2-7; D unclear. The CDR3 covers 16 residues. Between the trimmed V and J ends, which lost 0 bases and 5 bases, there was a span of 18 bases. The germline gives CDR1 SGHRS, CDR2 YFSETQ. The CDR3 here is CASSLGTLGGTHEQYF. The DNA for the CDR3 is TGCGCCAGCAGCTTGGGAACATTAGGCGGAACGCACGAGCAGTACTTC.

The sample holds many counts of this clonotype. This chain connects TRBV6-5 to TRBJ1-2, with 7 bases aligning to TRBD1. Germline-derived CDR1 and CDR2 are MNHEY and SVGAGI. Trimming at V came to 4 bases and at J to 7 bases, leaving 9 bases not matched to a gene. The CDR3 totals 14 residues. The CDR3 coding sequence is TGTGCCAGCAGTTCCCAGGGGGGGGGCGCTGGCTACACCTTC. Translated: CASSSQGGGAGYTF.

The chain recombines TRBV6-2 or TRBV6-3 with TRBJ2-3; possible D gene TRBD2, 5 bases. Trimming cost V 2 bases and J 9 bases, with 9 bases left between them. From germline, CDR1 is MNHEY and CDR2 SVGEGT. The CDR3 covers 12 residues. The CDR3 coding sequence is TGTGCCAGCAGTTACGCTTCGGGGACGCAGTATTTT. The encoded protein is CASSYASGTQYF.

The chain employs TRBV7-9 and TRBJ2-1, with D perhaps matching TRBD1 (6 bases). Between the trimmed V and J ends, which lost 4 bases and 9 bases, there was a span of 19 bases. CDR1 is SEHNR and CDR2 is FQNEAQ in the germline V gene (reference sequence). The CDR3 extends over 15 amino acids. The DNA for the CDR3 is TGTGCCAGCAGCTCCCCGTTAGGGGGTAAAGTTGAGCAGTTCTTC. It codes for CASSSPLGGKVEQFF. Full variable domain (rest looked up from reference TRBV7-9 and TRBJ2-1): DTGVSQNPRHKITKRGQNVTFRCDPISEHNRLYWYRQTLGQGPEFLTYFQNEAQLEKSRLLSDRFSAERPKGSFSTLEIQRTEQGDSAMYLCASSSPLGGKVEQFFGPGTRLTVL.